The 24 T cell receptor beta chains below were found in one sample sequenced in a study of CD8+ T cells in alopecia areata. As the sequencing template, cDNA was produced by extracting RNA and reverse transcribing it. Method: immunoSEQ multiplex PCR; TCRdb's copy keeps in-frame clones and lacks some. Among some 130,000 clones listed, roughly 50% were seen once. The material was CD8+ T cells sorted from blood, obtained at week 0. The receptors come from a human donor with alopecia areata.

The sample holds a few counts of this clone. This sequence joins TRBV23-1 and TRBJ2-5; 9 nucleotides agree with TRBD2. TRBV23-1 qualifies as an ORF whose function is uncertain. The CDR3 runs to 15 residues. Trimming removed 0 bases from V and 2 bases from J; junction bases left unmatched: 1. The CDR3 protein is CASSQSSGGQETQYF. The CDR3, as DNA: TGCGCCAGCAGTCAATCTAGCGGGGGACAAGAGACCCAGTACTTC.

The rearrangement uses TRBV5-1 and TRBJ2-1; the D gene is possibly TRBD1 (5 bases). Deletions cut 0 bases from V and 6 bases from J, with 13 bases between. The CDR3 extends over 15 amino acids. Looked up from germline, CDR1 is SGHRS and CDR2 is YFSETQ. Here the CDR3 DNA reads TGCGCCAGCAGCTTGGCCTGGCAGGGTAGCAATGAGCAGTTCTTC. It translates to CASSLAWQGSNEQFF.

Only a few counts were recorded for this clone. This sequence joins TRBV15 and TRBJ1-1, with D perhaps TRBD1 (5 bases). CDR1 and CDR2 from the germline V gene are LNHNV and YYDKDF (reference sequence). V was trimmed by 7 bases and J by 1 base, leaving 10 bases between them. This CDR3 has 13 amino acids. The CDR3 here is CATKGHTNTEAFF. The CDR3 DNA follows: TGTGCCACCAAAGGACATACGAACACTGAAGCTTTCTTT.

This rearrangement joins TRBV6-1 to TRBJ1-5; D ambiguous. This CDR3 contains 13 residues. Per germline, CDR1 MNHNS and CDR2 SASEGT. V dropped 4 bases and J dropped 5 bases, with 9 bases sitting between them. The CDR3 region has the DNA TGTGCCAGCAGTGTCCCTCCCGATCAGCCCCAGCATTTT. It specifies CASSVPPDQPQHF.

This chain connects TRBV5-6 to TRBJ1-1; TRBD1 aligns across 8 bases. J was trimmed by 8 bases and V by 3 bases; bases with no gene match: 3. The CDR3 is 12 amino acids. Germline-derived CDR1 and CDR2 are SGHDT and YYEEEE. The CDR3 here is CASSWTGFEAFF. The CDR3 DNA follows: TGTGCCAGCAGCTGGACAGGGTTCGAAGCTTTCTTT.

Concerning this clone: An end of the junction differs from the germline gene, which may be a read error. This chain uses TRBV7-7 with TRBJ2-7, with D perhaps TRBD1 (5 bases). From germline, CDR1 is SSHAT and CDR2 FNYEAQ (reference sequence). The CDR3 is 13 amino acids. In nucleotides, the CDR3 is TGTGCTAGCAGCTTAAGGACATGGGACGAGCAGTACTTC. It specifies CASSLRTWDEQYF.

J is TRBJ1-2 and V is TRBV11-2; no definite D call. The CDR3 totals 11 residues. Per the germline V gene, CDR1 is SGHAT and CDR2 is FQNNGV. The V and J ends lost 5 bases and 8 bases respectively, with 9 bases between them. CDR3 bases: TGTGCCAGCAGCCAATACGAGGGCTACACCTTC. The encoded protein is CASSQYEGYTF.

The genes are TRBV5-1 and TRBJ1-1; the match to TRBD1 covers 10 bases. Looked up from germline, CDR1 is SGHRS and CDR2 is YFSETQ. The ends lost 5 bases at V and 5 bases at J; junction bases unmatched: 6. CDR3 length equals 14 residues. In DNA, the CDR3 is TGCGCCAGCAGTACCGGGGACAGGGGAACTGAAGCTTTCTTT. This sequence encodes CASSTGDRGTEAFF.

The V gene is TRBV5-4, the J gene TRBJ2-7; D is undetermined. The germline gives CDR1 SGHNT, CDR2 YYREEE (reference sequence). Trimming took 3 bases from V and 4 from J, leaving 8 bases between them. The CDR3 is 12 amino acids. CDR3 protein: CASSWGLYEQYF. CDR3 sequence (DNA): TGTGCCAGCAGCTGGGGTCTTTACGAGCAGTACTTC.

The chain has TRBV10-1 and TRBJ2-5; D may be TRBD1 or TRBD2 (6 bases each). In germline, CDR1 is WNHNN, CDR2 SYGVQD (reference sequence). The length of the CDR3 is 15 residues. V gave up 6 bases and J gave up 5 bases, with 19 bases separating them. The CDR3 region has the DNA TGCGCCAGCAGCGCGGGTAGGGGGGAAGAGGAGACCCAGTACTTC. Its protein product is CASSAGRGEEETQYF.

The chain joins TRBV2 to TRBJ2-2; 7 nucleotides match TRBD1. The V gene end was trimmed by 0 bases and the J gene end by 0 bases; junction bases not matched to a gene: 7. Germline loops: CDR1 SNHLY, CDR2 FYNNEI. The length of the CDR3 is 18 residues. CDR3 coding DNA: TGTGCCAGCAGTGAAGCCATCGAGACAGGGCCGAACACCGGGGAGCTGTTTTTT. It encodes CASSEAIETGPNTGELFF.

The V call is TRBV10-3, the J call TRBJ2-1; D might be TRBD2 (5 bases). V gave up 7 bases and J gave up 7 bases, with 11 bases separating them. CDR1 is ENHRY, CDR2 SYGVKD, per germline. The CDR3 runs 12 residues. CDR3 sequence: CAITHGGNEQFF. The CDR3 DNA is TGTGCCATCACGCACGGAGGTAATGAGCAGTTCTTC.

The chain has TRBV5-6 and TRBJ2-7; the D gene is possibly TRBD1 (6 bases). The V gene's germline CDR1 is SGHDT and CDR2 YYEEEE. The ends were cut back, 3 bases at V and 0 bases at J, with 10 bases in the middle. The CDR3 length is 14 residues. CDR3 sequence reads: CASSSRQVSYEQYF. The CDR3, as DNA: TGTGCCAGCAGCTCCAGACAGGTCTCCTACGAGCAGTACTTC.

The CDR3 DNA sequence: TGCGCCAGCAGCCAATCGCCCGGGGGGGGCTACAATGAGCAGTTCTTC. It codes for CASSQSPGGGYNEQFF. The chain carries TRBV4-1 and TRBJ2-1; 8 bases are a match to TRBD2. The CDR3 is 16 amino acids. In germline, CDR1 is MGHRA, CDR2 YSYEKL. After removal of 2 bases from V and 3 bases from J, the junction contained 6 bases not matched to a gene.

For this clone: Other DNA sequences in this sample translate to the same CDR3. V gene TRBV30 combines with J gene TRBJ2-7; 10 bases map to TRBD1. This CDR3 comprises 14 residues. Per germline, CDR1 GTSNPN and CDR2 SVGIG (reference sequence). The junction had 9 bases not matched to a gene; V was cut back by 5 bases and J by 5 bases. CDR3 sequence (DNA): TGTGCCTGGTCAACCGGGACAGGGGTCCACGAGCAGTACTTC. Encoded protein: CAWSTGTGVHEQYF.

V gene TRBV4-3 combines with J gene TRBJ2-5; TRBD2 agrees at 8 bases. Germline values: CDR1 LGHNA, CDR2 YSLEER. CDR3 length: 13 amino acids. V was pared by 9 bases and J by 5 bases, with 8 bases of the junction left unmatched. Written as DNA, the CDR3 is TGCGCCAGTTGCGGGGGGTCGAGGGAGACCCAGTACTTC. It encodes CASCGGSRETQYF.

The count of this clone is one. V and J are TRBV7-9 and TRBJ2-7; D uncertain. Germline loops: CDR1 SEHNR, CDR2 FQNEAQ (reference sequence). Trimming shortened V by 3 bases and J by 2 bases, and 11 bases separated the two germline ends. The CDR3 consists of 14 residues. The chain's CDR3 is CASSLSGQPYEQYF. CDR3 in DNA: TGTGCCAGCAGCTTGTCGGGTCAGCCCTACGAGCAGTACTTC.

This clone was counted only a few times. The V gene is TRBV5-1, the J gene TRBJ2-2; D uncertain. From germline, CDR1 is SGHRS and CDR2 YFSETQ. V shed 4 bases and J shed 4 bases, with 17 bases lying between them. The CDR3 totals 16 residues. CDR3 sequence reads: CASSLDRARGTGELFF. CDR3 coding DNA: TGCGCCAGCAGCCTTGATAGAGCCCGAGGCACCGGGGAGCTGTTTTTT.

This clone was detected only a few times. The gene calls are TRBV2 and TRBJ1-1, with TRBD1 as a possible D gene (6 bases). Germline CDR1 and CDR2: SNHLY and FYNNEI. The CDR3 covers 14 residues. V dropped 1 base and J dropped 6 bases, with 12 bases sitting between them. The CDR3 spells CASSEGQATAEAFF. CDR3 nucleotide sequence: TGTGCCAGCAGTGAAGGACAGGCTACGGCTGAAGCTTTCTTT.

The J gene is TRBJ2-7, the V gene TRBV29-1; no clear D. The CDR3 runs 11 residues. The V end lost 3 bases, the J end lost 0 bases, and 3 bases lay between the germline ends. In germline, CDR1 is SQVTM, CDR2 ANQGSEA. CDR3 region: CSVESSYEQYF. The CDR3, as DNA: TGCAGCGTTGAGAGCTCCTACGAGCAGTACTTC.

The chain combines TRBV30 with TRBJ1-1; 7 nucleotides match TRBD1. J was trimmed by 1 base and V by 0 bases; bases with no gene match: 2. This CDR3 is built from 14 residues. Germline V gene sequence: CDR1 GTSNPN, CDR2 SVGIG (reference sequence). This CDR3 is CAWSVGTANTEAFF. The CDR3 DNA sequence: TGTGCCTGGAGTGTAGGGACAGCGAACACTGAAGCTTTCTTT.

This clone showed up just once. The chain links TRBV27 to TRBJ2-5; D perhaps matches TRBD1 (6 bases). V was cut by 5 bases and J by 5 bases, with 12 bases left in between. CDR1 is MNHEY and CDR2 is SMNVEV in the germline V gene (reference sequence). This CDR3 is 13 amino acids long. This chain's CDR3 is CASSRNRDETQYF. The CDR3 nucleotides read TGTGCCAGCAGTCGGAACAGGGACGAGACCCAGTACTTC.

Here the CDR3 reads CASSWAGDQPQHF. The CDR3 DNA reads TGTGCCAGCAGTTGGGCGGGGGATCAGCCCCAGCATTTT. The chain recombines TRBV6-6 with TRBJ1-5; D may be TRBD1 (5 bases). Germline V gene data show CDR1 as MNHNY and CDR2 as SVGAGI (reference sequence). Between the trimmed V and J ends, which lost 4 bases and 5 bases, there was a span of 9 bases. The CDR3 covers 13 residues.

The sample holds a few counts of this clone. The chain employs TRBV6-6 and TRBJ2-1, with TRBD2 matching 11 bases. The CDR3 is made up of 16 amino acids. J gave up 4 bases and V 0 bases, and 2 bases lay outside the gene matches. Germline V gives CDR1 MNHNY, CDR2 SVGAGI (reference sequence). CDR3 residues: CASSYSLAGGYNEQFF. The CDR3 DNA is TGTGCCAGCAGTTACTCCCTAGCGGGGGGATACAATGAGCAGTTCTTC.